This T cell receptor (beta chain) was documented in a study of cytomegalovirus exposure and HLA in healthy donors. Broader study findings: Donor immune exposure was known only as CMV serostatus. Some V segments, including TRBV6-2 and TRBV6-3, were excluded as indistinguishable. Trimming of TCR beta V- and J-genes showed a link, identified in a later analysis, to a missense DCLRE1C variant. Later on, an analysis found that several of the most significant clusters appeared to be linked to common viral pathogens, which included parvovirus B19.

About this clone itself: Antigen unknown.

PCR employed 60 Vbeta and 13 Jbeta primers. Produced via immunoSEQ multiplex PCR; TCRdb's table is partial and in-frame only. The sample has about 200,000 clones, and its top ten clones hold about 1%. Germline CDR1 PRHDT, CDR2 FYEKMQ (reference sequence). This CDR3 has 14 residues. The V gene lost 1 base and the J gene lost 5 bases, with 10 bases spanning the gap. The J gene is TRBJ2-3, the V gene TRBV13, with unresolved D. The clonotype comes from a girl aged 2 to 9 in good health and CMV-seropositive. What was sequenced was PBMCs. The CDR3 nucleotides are TGTGCCAGCAGCTTAGCTAGACGAGGAGATACGCAGTATTTT. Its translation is CASSLARRGDTQYF.